These T cell receptor beta chains were read from a single sample in a study of cytomegalovirus exposure and HLA in healthy donors. Some clones are missing from TCRdb's copy, which holds only in-frame ones; the method was immunoSEQ multiplex PCR. Found here are roughly 150,000 clones, roughly 82% of them singletons; the top ten hold about 6.1%. Material for sequencing was PBMCs. The receptor source for this set is a woman aged 45-59 years in good health and CMV-seropositive. Each CDR3 is given with its conserved first and last residue. Each record gives: D gene, clone size, J gene, V gene, CDR3 DNA, CDR3 protein. D genes are given only for firm matches. Only some rows state a clone size, as once, few, many or a class for expanded clones.

TRBD1,NA,TRBJ2-7,TRBV2,TGTGCCAGCAGGGCGGACAGGCTCTACGAGCAGTACTTC,CASRADRLYEQYF
TRBD1,NA,TRBJ1-2,TRBV30,TGTGCCTGGACGAAGGGGACAGGGGAAGGCTACACCTTC,CAWTKGTGEGYTF
NA,NA,TRBJ2-7,TRBV30,TGTGCCTTCGGGGCAGGGACACAGCAGTACTTC,CAFGAGTQQYF
TRBD1,NA,TRBJ2-1,TRBV6-1,TGTGCCAGCAGTAAGGGTACCCAGGGGGCCAATGAGCAGTTCTTC,CASSKGTQGANEQFF
TRBD2,NA,TRBJ2-2,TRBV2,TGTGCCAGCAGTGAAGCGCGGGGGGCCAACACCGGGGAGCTGTTTTTT,CASSEARGANTGELFF
NA,NA,TRBJ2-7,TRBV11-3,TGTGCCAGCAGCTTAAACCAGGGCGAGCAGTACTTC,CASSLNQGEQYF
NA,once,TRBJ1-1,TRBV15,TGTGCCACCAGCACGCGGCCACCGAACACTGAAGCTTTCTTT,CATSTRPPNTEAFF
TRBD1,NA,TRBJ1-2,TRBV15,TGTGCCACCAGCACCGGGACAGGGGCTTTAGTGGGCTACACCTTC,CATSTGTGALVGYTF
NA,NA,TRBJ1-6,TRBV7-9,TGTGCCAGCAGCTCCAGGGGACCGAATTCACCCCTCCACTTT,CASSSRGPNSPLHF
TRBD2,NA,TRBJ2-3,TRBV27,TGTGCCAGCAGTTTGATTCGGGGGGGCACAGATACGCAGTATTTT,CASSLIRGGTDTQYF
TRBD1,NA,TRBJ2-7,TRBV11-2,TGTGCCAGCAGAATGACAGGGAACGAGCAGTACTTC,CASRMTGNEQYF
NA,NA,TRBJ2-7,TRBV5-6,TGTGCCAGCAGCTTTCATGGGGTCGGGACTTACGAGCAGTACTTC,CASSFHGVGTYEQYF
TRBD2,NA,TRBJ2-3,TRBV12-5,TGTGCTAGTGGCACCCGGGGGGGGAGGGCAGATACGCAGTATTTT,CASGTRGGRADTQYF
TRBD1,NA,TRBJ2-3,TRBV19,TGTGCCAGTAGTCTCAGACAGGGCAGGACAGATACGCAGTATTTT,CASSLRQGRTDTQYF
NA,once,TRBJ2-1,TRBV7-9,TGTGCCAGCAGCCCCGGACAGTTACGGGAGCAGTTCTTC,CASSPGQLREQFF
TRBD1,NA,TRBJ2-1,TRBV5-5,TGTGCCAGCGCAGGATCGGGGACAGCTGAGCAGTTCTTC,CASAGSGTAEQFF
NA,once,TRBJ2-1,TRBV7-9,TGTGCCAGCAGCTTATGGGAGGGGGATGAGCAGTTCTTC,CASSLWEGDEQFF
TRBD1,NA,TRBJ2-6,TRBV27,TGTGCCAGCAGCAAACAGGGGCCGGGGGGGGCCAACGTCCTGACTTTC,CASSKQGPGGANVLTF
TRBD1,NA,TRBJ1-2,TRBV7-9,TGTTCCAGCAGCTTAGGTTGGCAGGGGGCGCACTATGGCTACACCTTC,CSSSLGWQGAHYGYTF
TRBD1,NA,TRBJ2-7,TRBV5-1,TGCGCCAGCAGCTTGGTGGGACAGGGCCCTGGCGAGCAGTACTTC,CASSLVGQGPGEQYF
TRBD1,NA,TRBJ1-1,TRBV6-6,TGTGCCAGCAATCCCCAGGGGGACACTGAAGCTTTCTTT,CASNPQGDTEAFF
TRBD2,NA,TRBJ2-1,TRBV7-8,TGTGCCAGCAGCTTAGGAGGGATTGGGACTAGCTCCTACAATGAGCAGTTCTTC,CASSLGGIGTSSYNEQFF
NA,NA,TRBJ2-7,TRBV6-6,TGTGCCAGCAGTCTGGACGGGAGCTCCTACGAGCAGTACTTC,CASSLDGSSYEQYF
TRBD2,NA,TRBJ2-1,TRBV4-3,TGCGCCAGCAGCGCAAGCGGGGGGTTCGACAATGAGCAGTTCTTC,CASSASGGFDNEQFF
TRBD1,NA,TRBJ1-1,TRBV5-1,TGCGCCAGCAGCGTGGGGGACAGGGTTGGTTACACTGAAGCTTTCTTT,CASSVGDRVGYTEAFF
TRBD2,NA,TRBJ2-7,TRBV5-1,TGCGCCAGCAGCTCGCTAGCGGGGGGGCCTAACGAGCAGTACTTC,CASSSLAGGPNEQYF
NA,NA,TRBJ2-3,TRBV5-4,TGTGCCAGCAGCTTGGGGGCATTAAGCACAGATACGCAGTATTTT,CASSLGALSTDTQYF
TRBD1,NA,TRBJ1-6,TRBV18,TGTGCCAGCTCACAACAGGGGTCCAATTCACCCCTCCACTTT,CASSQQGSNSPLHF
NA,NA,TRBJ2-7,TRBV7-3,TGTGCCAGCAGCCTCACAGGGACCTCCTACGAGCAGTACTTC,CASSLTGTSYEQYF
NA,NA,TRBJ2-1,TRBV5-1,TGCGCCAGCAGCTTGGGACTAGAGGGGAATGAGCAGTTCTTC,CASSLGLEGNEQFF
NA,NA,TRBJ2-6,TRBV4-1,TGCGCCAGCAGCCAAGACGGGTACTCTGGGGCCAACGTCCTGACTTTC,CASSQDGYSGANVLTF
TRBD1,NA,TRBJ2-7,TRBV19,TGTGCCAGTAGTTACAGGGGTAGGCACGAGCAGTACTTC,CASSYRGRHEQYF